These 30 T cell receptor beta chains came from one sample sequenced in a study of early T cells in non-severe SARS-CoV-2 infection. TCRdb redid the calling of the 5' RACE reads with MiXCR, one entry per CDR3 protein. The sample gives tens of thousands of distinct CDR3 sequences, about 5% of which show up once; about 8% is in the top ten. The source material was whole blood. These receptor sequences come from an adult who was a healthcare worker with PCR-confirmed SARS-CoV-2 infection or an uninfected control (not recorded which).

This chain uses TRBV7-2 with TRBJ2-7; no clear D gene. CDR3 length: 12 amino acids. V was clipped by 4 bases and J by 2 bases, with 6 bases between them. Germline V gene data show CDR1 as SGHTA and CDR2 as FQGNSA. In nucleotides, the CDR3 is TGTGCCAGCAGCTCACAACCCTACGAGCAGTACTTC. As protein: CASSSQPYEQYF.

This clonotype was found many times. V usage is TRBV4-1 and J usage is TRBJ1-5, with D perhaps TRBD1 (5 bases). Trimming shortened V by 1 base and J by 6 bases, and 19 bases separated the two germline ends. This CDR3 contains 17 residues. Per the germline V gene, CDR1 is MGHRA and CDR2 is YSYEKL. This CDR3 reads CASSQVGTVIGVQPQHF. CDR3 DNA sequence: TGCGCCAGCAGCCAAGTAGGGACGGTCATTGGGGTTCAGCCCCAGCATTTT.

This clonotype was observed at least ten times. The chain carries TRBV21-1 and TRBJ2-5; the table's D call TRBD1 went unverified against the DNA. TRBV21-1 is designated a pseudogene. The CDR3 is 17 residues long. For the CDR3, the DNA is TGTGCCAGCAGCACCTGTAAACTCGACAGAGCCAAAGAGACCCAGTACTTC. Translated, it gives CASSTCKLDRAKETQYF.

This clonotype appeared many times. This chain links TRBV18 with TRBJ1-4; D unclear. Germline V lookup: CDR1 KGHSH, CDR2 LQKENI. V lost 8 bases and J lost 4, with 11 bases in between. CDR3 size: 13 residues. CDR3 region: CASQNLINEKLFF. The DNA of the CDR3 is TGTGCCAGCCAAAACCTGATTAATGAAAAACTGTTTTTT. The variable domain in full, completed from reference TRBV18 and TRBJ1-4, reads NAGVMQNPRHLVRRRGQEARLRCSPMKGHSHVYWYRQLPEEGLKFMVYLQKENIIDESGMPKERFSAEFPKEGPSILRIQQVVRGDSAAYFCASQNLINEKLFFGSGTQLSVL.

This clonotype was seen at least ten times. The V and J genes are TRBV7-3 and TRBJ2-3; the D is unclear. The V gene lost 0 bases and the J gene lost 2 bases, with 3 bases spanning the gap. Germline CDR1 SGHTA, CDR2 FQGTGA. This CDR3 is 13 amino acids long. CDR3 sequence: CASSLTATDTQYF. The CDR3 DNA is TGTGCCAGCAGCTTAACAGCCACAGATACGCAGTATTTT.

In this sample, this clonotype turned up many times. The rearrangement joins TRBV4-3 to TRBJ2-3; tentatively, D is TRBD2 (6 bases). There are 14 residues in the CDR3. Germline values: CDR1 LGHNA, CDR2 YSLEER. With 4 bases removed from V and 2 bases from J, the gap between germline ends came to 10 bases. CDR3 amino acids: CASSRGANTDTQYF. In nucleotides, the CDR3 is TGCGCCAGCAGCCGCGGGGCCAACACAGATACGCAGTATTTT.

This clonotype was seen ten or more times. V gene TRBV7-9 combines with J gene TRBJ2-7; D is ambiguous. CDR3 size: 14 residues. CDR1 is SEHNR and CDR2 is FQNEAQ in the germline V gene (reference sequence). V dropped 3 bases and J dropped 1 base, with 10 bases sitting between them. CDR3: CASSLGRLSYEQYF. The DNA of the CDR3 is TGTGCCAGCAGCTTGGGTAGACTTTCCTACGAGCAGTACTTC.

This clonotype was counted ten times or more. The genes are TRBV3-1 and TRBJ2-1; tentative D call: TRBD2 (5 bases). Deletions cut 1 base from V and 8 bases from J, with 15 bases between. The CDR3 totals 15 residues. From germline, CDR1 is LGHDT and CDR2 YNNKEL (reference sequence). The CDR3 loop reads CASSQGTGARDEQFF. The CDR3 nucleotides read TGTGCCAGCAGCCAAGGGACTGGCGCCCGGGATGAGCAGTTCTTC.

This clonotype occurred a few times. The chain recombines TRBV5-5 with TRBJ2-2; 7 nucleotides match TRBD1. The CDR3 sequence is 16 residues long. Germline V CDR1 and CDR2: SGHKS, YYEKEE (reference sequence). V lost 4 bases, J lost 4 bases, and 10 bases stayed unmatched. The CDR3 loop is CASSHFTGASTGELFF. CDR3 DNA: TGTGCCAGCAGCCATTTCACAGGGGCAAGCACCGGGGAGCTGTTTTTT.

This clonotype was detected a few times. This chain connects TRBV10-2 to TRBJ1-2; tentatively, D is TRBD1 (5 bases). CDR3 length: 13 residues. In germline, CDR1 is WSHSY, CDR2 SAAADI. Trimming took off 7 bases at V and 8 bases at J, with 17 bases between the two ends. CDR3 nucleotides: TGCGCCAGCACTGACCGAGATCCAGGGGGCTACACCTTC. Translating gives CASTDRDPGGYTF.

This clonotype was observed a handful of times. The V and J genes are TRBV19 and TRBJ1-2, with D hard to call. Looked up from germline, CDR1 is LNHDA and CDR2 is SQIVND (reference sequence). V lost 3 bases and J lost 2, with 13 bases in between. The CDR3 spans 15 residues. The CDR3 reads CASSIVTNTNYGYTF. CDR3 DNA: TGTGCCAGTAGTATTGTGACGAACACCAACTATGGCTACACCTTC.

The table lists this clonotype with many counts. V usage is TRBV29-1 and J usage is TRBJ1-2; D remains unclear. The CDR3 covers 12 residues. CDR1 and CDR2 (germline): SQVTM, ANQGSEA. Trimming pared 3 bases from V and 9 bases from J, leaving 14 bases between. CDR3 residues: CSVEINPGSYTF. CDR3 nucleotides: TGCAGCGTTGAGATCAATCCCGGGAGCTACACCTTC. Full variable domain (rest looked up from reference TRBV29-1 and TRBJ1-2): SAVISQKPSRDICQRGTSLTIQCQVDSQVTMMFWYRQQPGQSLTLIATANQGSEATYESGFVIDKFPISRPNLTFSTLTVSNMSPEDSSIYLCSVEINPGSYTFGSGTRLTVV.

Many counts were recorded for this clonotype. The chain combines TRBV5-1 with TRBJ2-3; TRBD1 matches 8 bases. The V gene's germline CDR1 is SGHRS and CDR2 YFSETQ. V was clipped by 6 bases and J by 3 bases; unmatched bases: 9. The CDR3 is made up of 15 amino acids. CDR3 region: CASNDRGRMTDTQYF. In DNA, the CDR3 is TGCGCCAGCAACGACAGGGGCCGCATGACAGATACGCAGTATTTT.

The table lists this clonotype with many counts. The chain is built from TRBV20-1 and TRBJ1-6; a weak D match, TRBD1 (5 bases). In germline, CDR1 is DFQATT, CDR2 SNEGSKA (reference sequence). Trimming shortened V by 4 bases and J by 7 bases, and 11 bases separated the two germline ends. The CDR3 has 13 residues. The CDR3 coding sequence is TGCAGTGCTACCCCAGGGCAGAATTCACCCCTCCACTTT. It translates to CSATPGQNSPLHF.

This clonotype was counted between two and nine times. The chain has TRBV29-1 and TRBJ2-5; a possible D gene is TRBD1 (6 bases). Looked up from germline, CDR1 is SQVTM and CDR2 is ANQGSEA. The CDR3 spans 13 residues. The V end lost 6 bases, the J end lost 5 bases, and 16 bases lay between the germline ends. The chain's CDR3 is CSVSARGWETQYF. As DNA, the CDR3 is TGCAGCGTATCCGCCAGGGGATGGGAGACCCAGTACTTC.

The table lists this clonotype with many counts. This chain links TRBV10-3 with TRBJ2-7, with 11 bases aligning to TRBD2. The CDR3 is made up of 14 amino acids. The V and J ends lost 7 bases and 7 bases, in that order; junction bases with no gene match: 9. Germline V lookup: CDR1 ENHRY, CDR2 SYGVKD. In DNA form, the CDR3 reads TGTGCCATCACCGAACTAGCGGGAGTAGGAGAGCAGTACTTC. It yields the protein CAITELAGVGEQYF.

This clonotype was detected many times. The chain carries TRBV29-1 and TRBJ1-2, with 7 bases that match TRBD1. The ends lost 4 bases at V and 2 bases at J; junction bases unmatched: 7. CDR1 and CDR2 from the germline V gene are SQVTM and ANQGSEA. The CDR3 extends over 14 amino acids. Written as DNA, the CDR3 is TGCAGCGTTGGCGAGGGACAGCTAAACTATGGCTACACCTTC. Its protein is CSVGEGQLNYGYTF. The whole variable domain, remainder taken from reference TRBV29-1 and TRBJ1-2, is SAVISQKPSRDICQRGTSLTIQCQVDSQVTMMFWYRQQPGQSLTLIATANQGSEATYESGFVIDKFPISRPNLTFSTLTVSNMSPEDSSIYLCSVGEGQLNYGYTFGSGTRLTVV.

There are a few counts of this clonotype. The chain uses TRBV20-1 and TRBJ2-1; D is possibly TRBD2 (6 bases). The CDR3 runs 13 residues. Trimming removed 5 bases at V and 6 bases at J, with 14 bases between. The germline CDR1 and CDR2 sequences are DFQATT and SNEGSKA (reference sequence). The CDR3 nucleotides read TGCAGTGCTTTCCGGACTACACGCAATGAGCAGTTCTTC. Translation: CSAFRTTRNEQFF.

This clonotype was picked up a small number of times. In nucleotides, the CDR3 is TGTGCCAGCAGCTTGGCCTTGCCCTACGAGCAGTACTTC. Protein sequence: CASSLALPYEQYF. J is TRBJ2-7 and V is TRBV5-4, with unresolved D. V was clipped by 0 bases and J by 2 bases, with 6 bases between them. The germline V gene encodes CDR1 SGHNT and CDR2 YYREEE (reference sequence). The CDR3 sequence is 13 residues long.

The sample holds many counts of this clonotype. The gene calls are TRBV29-1 and TRBJ1-1; D gene unclear. The V gene's germline CDR1 is SQVTM and CDR2 ANQGSEA. The germline V and J ends were trimmed by 7 bases and 5 bases, with 11 bases remaining between them. CDR3 length: 11 residues. The CDR3 DNA is TGCAGCGGATCTGTGGGGACTGAAGCTTTCTTT. Its protein product is CSGSVGTEAFF. Supplemented by reference TRBV29-1 and TRBJ1-1, the full variable domain reads SAVISQKPSRDICQRGTSLTIQCQVDSQVTMMFWYRQQPGQSLTLIATANQGSEATYESGFVIDKFPISRPNLTFSTLTVSNMSPEDSSIYLCSGSVGTEAFFGQGTRLTVV.

The rearrangement uses TRBV11-2 and TRBJ2-3, with 10 bases lining up with TRBD2. The V segment lost 2 bases and the J segment 5 bases; nucleotides outside the gene matches: 4. The CDR3 has 15 amino acids. In germline, CDR1 is SGHAT, CDR2 FQNNGV. This CDR3 is CASSLTSGNRDTQYF. The CDR3 nucleotides are TGTGCCAGCAGCTTAACTAGCGGGAACCGAGATACGCAGTATTTT. The full variable domain, its missing parts supplied by reference TRBV11-2 and TRBJ2-3, is EAGVAQSPRYKIIEKRQSVAFWCNPISGHATLYWYQQILGQGPKLLIQFQNNGVVDDSQLPKDRFSAERLKGVDSTLKIQPAKLEDSAVYLCASSLTSGNRDTQYFGPGTRLTVL.

J is TRBJ2-1 and V is TRBV10-3; the D is unclear. Trimming took off 2 bases at V and 8 bases at J, with 7 bases between the two ends. The CDR3 spans 12 residues. The germline V gene has CDR1 ENHRY and CDR2 SYGVKD. This CDR3 reads CAISEALHEQFF. The CDR3 nucleotides read TGTGCCATCAGTGAGGCATTGCATGAGCAGTTCTTC.

At least ten counts were recorded for this clonotype. The V call is TRBV11-3, the J call TRBJ2-7; no reliable D call. CDR1 and CDR2 from the germline V gene are SGHNT and YENEEA. The germline V and J ends were trimmed by 0 bases and 7 bases, with 7 bases remaining between them. The CDR3 consists of 12 residues. The CDR3 DNA follows: TGTGCCAGCAGCTTAGATGCTGGGGAGCAGTACTTC. Protein product: CASSLDAGEQYF.

This clonotype was counted at least ten times. The CDR3 loop reads CASSDRAAGELFF. The CDR3 DNA is TGTGCCAGCAGCGACAGGGCGGCCGGGGAGCTGTTTTTT. V usage is TRBV7-3 and J usage is TRBJ2-2; 7 bases line up with TRBD1. The CDR3 has 13 residues. Germline loops: CDR1 SGHTA, CDR2 FQGTGA. The V gene end was trimmed by 5 bases and the J gene end by 6 bases; junction bases not matched to a gene: 3.

The table lists this clonotype with many counts. The gene calls are TRBV2 and TRBJ2-7; 8 bases align to TRBD1. V gave up 8 bases and J gave up 5 bases; unmatched junction bases: 8. CDR1 and CDR2 from the germline V gene are SNHLY and FYNNEI. The CDR3 runs to 13 residues. The DNA of the CDR3 is TGTGCCAGCCACGACAGGGGAGACCACGAGCAGTACTTC. Protein: CASHDRGDHEQYF.

This clonotype came up many times. The J gene is TRBJ2-1, the V gene TRBV7-6; 14 bases line up with TRBD2. The V gene end was trimmed by 4 bases and the J gene end by 7 bases; junction bases not matched to a gene: 3. The germline V gene encodes CDR1 SGHVS and CDR2 FNYEAQ. This CDR3 has 15 amino acids. The chain's CDR3 is CASSSTSGRGNEQFF. The CDR3 DNA reads TGTGCCAGCAGCTCGACTAGCGGGAGGGGGAATGAGCAGTTCTTC.

In this sample, this clonotype turned up many times. The chain uses TRBV7-2 and TRBJ1-2; 10 bases match TRBD1. V was clipped by 7 bases and J by 10 bases; unmatched bases: 12. Per germline, CDR1 SGHTA and CDR2 FQGNSA. The CDR3 consists of 14 residues. The CDR3 region is CASTLDRGSRDYTF. The CDR3 DNA reads as TGTGCCAGCACCCTGGACAGGGGGTCCCGGGACTACACCTTC.

This clonotype has ten or more counts. V gene TRBV7-9 combines with J gene TRBJ1-4, with D unresolved. The CDR3 is 13 amino acids. The germline CDR1 and CDR2 sequences are SEHNR and FQNEAQ (reference sequence). The ends were cut back, 3 bases at V and 8 bases at J, with 10 bases in the middle. CDR3 DNA sequence: TGTGCCAGCAGCTTGTTAGGGCGGGAAAAACTGTTTTTT. This translates into CASSLLGREKLFF.

This clonotype was observed many times. The rearrangement uses TRBV30 and TRBJ2-6, with D uncertain. This CDR3 spans 14 amino acids. Germline V gene lookup returns CDR1 GTSNPN and CDR2 SVGIG (reference sequence). V was cut by 3 bases and J by 2 bases, with 8 bases left in between. The CDR3 coding sequence is TGTGCCTGGAGAGCCCCTCCTGGGGCCAACGTCCTGACTTTC. Its protein is CAWRAPPGANVLTF.

This clonotype was seen many times. V gene TRBV9 combines with J gene TRBJ2-5; 8 positions agree with TRBD2. V was clipped by 4 bases and J by 2 bases; unmatched bases: 7. Germline V gene data show CDR1 as SGDLS and CDR2 as YYNGEE. CDR3 length: 15 amino acids. The DNA for the CDR3 is TGTGCCAGCAGCTACCGGACTAGCCTTCAAGAGACCCAGTACTTC. Protein sequence: CASSYRTSLQETQYF.